The 25 T cell receptor beta chains below were found in one sample sequenced in a study of blood T cells in healthy people across ages. Using a J-beta primer mix together with a sample-barcoded 5' primer, a second PCR was run for about 6 to 11 cycles. TCRdb reanalysed the 5' RACE reads using MiXCR and keeps one entry per CDR3 protein. The sample yields some 1.1 million distinct CDR3 sequences, roughly two fifths seen once. The source material was blood. The source of these receptors is a young man in good health.

This chain connects TRBV20-1 to TRBJ2-2; possibly TRBD2 for D (6 bases). Per the germline V gene, CDR1 is DFQATT and CDR2 is SNEGSKA (reference sequence). This CDR3 contains 16 residues. V lost 0 bases to trimming and J lost 6 bases, with 17 bases between them. CDR3 region: CSARDFGGDGPGELFF. CDR3 coding DNA: TGCAGTGCTAGAGATTTTGGAGGGGATGGCCCCGGGGAGCTGTTTTTT.

This clonotype is a singleton in its sample. The chain couples TRBV7-2 to TRBJ2-7; TRBD1 might be the D (7 bases). The J call may be mistaken, given a closer DNA end match to TRBJ2-5. Germline-derived CDR1 and CDR2 are SGHTA and FQGNSA. CDR3 length: 15 amino acids. CDR3 residues: CASSGGQGGRETQYF. The CDR3 DNA is TGTGCCAGCAGCGGAGGCCAGGGGGGAAGAGAGACCCAGTACTTC.

The J gene is TRBJ2-1, the V gene TRBV28; tentative D call: TRBD2 (7 bases). There are 14 residues in the CDR3. The germline V gene has CDR1 MDHEN and CDR2 SYDVKM. The V end lost 3 bases, the J end lost 8 bases, and 14 bases lay between the germline ends. In DNA, the CDR3 is TGTGCCAGCAGTTTGGGGGGGCCCTCGTATGAGCAGTTCTTC. It specifies CASSLGGPSYEQFF.

This chain connects TRBV20-1 to TRBJ1-1, with 9 bases matching TRBD1. The CDR3 sequence is 19 residues long. J was trimmed by 7 bases and V by 0 bases; bases with no gene match: 21. Germline CDR1 reads DFQATT; CDR2 reads SNEGSKA (reference sequence). For the CDR3, the DNA is TGCAGTGCTAGAGATCGGTACCGGGACAGGGACGCCAGGGTGGGTGAAGCTTTCTTT. This encodes CSARDRYRDRDARVGEAFF.

As for this clonotype: No DNA is shown, since the ends of the CDR3 on it are uncertain; the CDR3 is the one TCRdb lists. The chain joins TRBV20-1 to TRBJ1-2; the table assigns TRBD1, which was not confirmed against the DNA. Germline V CDR1 and CDR2: DFQATT, SNEGSKA (reference sequence). Ends included, the CDR3 has 15 residues. This CDR3 reads CGAKRTGRANYGCTF.

This clonotype has only a few counts. This rearrangement joins TRBV20-1 to TRBJ2-1, with D unclear. Germline V gene sequence: CDR1 DFQATT, CDR2 SNEGSKA (reference sequence). Trimming shortened V by 5 bases and J by 8 bases, and 13 bases separated the two germline ends. The CDR3 loop spans 12 amino acids. This chain's CDR3 is CSALGFEDEQFF. The CDR3 DNA is TGCAGTGCTCTGGGATTTGAGGATGAGCAGTTCTTC.

The chain is built from TRBV20-1 and TRBJ2-7; 8 bases map to TRBD2. Germline V gene lookup returns CDR1 DFQATT and CDR2 SNEGSKA (reference sequence). V lost 1 base to trimming and J lost 4 bases; unmatched junction nucleotides: 9. This CDR3 contains 15 residues. The CDR3 coding sequence is TGCAGTGCTAGAGGAGACGGGGGGGCGGTTTACGAGCAGTACTTC. This translates into CSARGDGGAVYEQYF.

V and J are TRBV4-3 and TRBJ1-1; 7 bases agree with TRBD1. The CDR3 runs to 15 residues. Germline V gene data show CDR1 as LGHNA and CDR2 as YSLEER. V lost 2 bases, J lost 4 bases, and 7 bases stayed unmatched. CDR3 nucleotides: TGCGCCAGCAGCCAAAAGACAGGGTCATCCACTGAAGCTTTCTTT. It is translated as CASSQKTGSSTEAFF.

The CDR3 here is CAISAGQNYGYTF. CDR3 in DNA: TGTGCCATCAGTGCAGGGCAGAACTATGGCTACACCTTC. The rearrangement joins TRBV10-3 to TRBJ1-2; D possibly corresponds to TRBD1 (5 bases). Germline CDR1 reads ENHRY; CDR2 reads SYGVKD. V shed 4 bases and J shed 2 bases, with 8 bases lying between them. CDR3 length: 13 residues.

This clonotype has just a few counts. The V call is TRBV2, the J call TRBJ1-5; weak D call: TRBD1 (5 bases). This CDR3 region has 13 residues. Trimming pared 6 bases from V and 3 bases from J, leaving 9 bases between. CDR1 is SNHLY, CDR2 FYNNEI, per germline. The CDR3 bases are TGTGCCAGCAGGCAGGGAAACAATCAGCCCCAGCATTTT. Amino acid sequence: CASRQGNNQPQHF.

This clonotype was seen a handful of times. The chain is built from TRBV29-1 and TRBJ1-1; unclear D gene. The CDR3 sequence is 10 residues long. CDR1 is SQVTM, CDR2 ANQGSEA, per germline. The V and J ends lost 8 bases and 8 bases respectively, with 12 bases between them. Here the CDR3 DNA reads TGCAGCACATCCGCGGGGGAAGCTTTCTTT. Protein sequence: CSTSAGEAFF.

The rearrangement joins TRBV4-1 to TRBJ2-5, with D unresolved. This CDR3 has 17 amino acids. V was cut by 1 base and J by 3 bases, with 18 bases left in between. Germline CDR1 and CDR2: MGHRA and YSYEKL. The CDR3 loop is CASSQGSRQGPKETQYF. CDR3 coding DNA: TGCGCCAGCAGCCAAGGGTCCAGGCAAGGCCCCAAAGAGACCCAGTACTTC.

This clonotype was observed a few times. The genes are TRBV3-1 and TRBJ2-7; D gene ambiguous. V was cut by 5 bases and J by 0 bases, with 11 bases left in between. Germline V gene sequence: CDR1 LGHDT, CDR2 YNNKEL (reference sequence). The CDR3 consists of 14 residues. CDR3 sequence: CASSSGRISYEQYF. CDR3 DNA sequence: TGTGCCAGCAGCTCCGGGCGGATCTCCTACGAGCAGTACTTC.

The CDR3 bases are TGTGCCAGCAGTCCGACAGGGGGAAACTTCTATGGCTACACCTTC. Amino acid sequence: CASSPTGGNFYGYTF. The V gene is TRBV2, the J gene TRBJ1-2; 9 bases line up with TRBD1. The CDR3 is 15 amino acids. Germline V gives CDR1 SNHLY, CDR2 FYNNEI. V was clipped by 5 bases and J by 4 bases; unmatched bases: 8.

This clonotype has only a few counts. The chain combines TRBV20-1 with TRBJ1-2; a possible D gene is TRBD1 (5 bases). Germline assignment: CDR1 DFQATT and CDR2 SNEGSKA (reference sequence). V was clipped by 6 bases and J by 8 bases, with 13 bases between them. The CDR3 runs 11 residues. CDR3 DNA sequence: TGCAGTGCAAACCGGGACTTAGGCTACACCTTC. It yields the protein CSANRDLGYTF.

CDR3 in DNA: TGTGCCAGCAGCCAAGACGGTGTGACAGGCCTCACAGATACGCAGTATTTT. Translating gives CASSQDGVTGLTDTQYF. The V and J genes are TRBV3-1 and TRBJ2-3; a weak D match, TRBD1 (6 bases). The V end lost 0 bases, the J end lost 2 bases, and 15 bases lay between the germline ends. This CDR3 has 17 residues. Germline V gene sequence: CDR1 LGHDT, CDR2 YNNKEL (reference sequence).

This chain links TRBV9 with TRBJ2-1, with a tentative D call TRBD1 (5 bases). This CDR3 has 16 residues. V lost 2 bases and J lost 1, with 13 bases in between. CDR1 is SGDLS and CDR2 is YYNGEE in the germline V gene. The CDR3 spells CASSVGLPGSYNEQFF. CDR3 nucleotides: TGTGCCAGCAGCGTGGGGCTTCCAGGGTCCTACAATGAGCAGTTCTTC.

For this clonotype: One end of the junction does not line up with germline, which may come from a read error. The chain couples TRBV7-9 to TRBJ1-1, with TRBD1 as a possible D gene (6 bases). The CDR3 has 15 amino acids. Looked up from germline, CDR1 is SEHNR and CDR2 is FQNEAQ (reference sequence). CDR3 bases: TGTGCCAGCAGCTTATCCCCCCTCAGGGGACCTGAAGTTTTCTTT. Its protein is CASSLSPLRGPEVFF.

The rearrangement links TRBV11-1 to TRBJ2-2; D tentatively reads TRBD1 or TRBD2 (5 bases each). The CDR3 runs to 17 residues. From germline, CDR1 is SGHAT and CDR2 FQDESV (reference sequence). V was cut by 1 base and J by 3 bases, with 15 bases left in between. In nucleotides, the CDR3 is TGTGCCAGCAGCTTAGGAAATTGGGACCGAGACACCGGGGAGCTGTTTTTT. Protein sequence: CASSLGNWDRDTGELFF.

This chain connects TRBV5-1 to TRBJ2-2; tentative D call: TRBD2 (6 bases). The CDR3 extends over 16 amino acids. V was pared by 0 bases and J by 1 base, with 10 bases between. Germline V gene sequence: CDR1 SGHRS, CDR2 YFSETQ. DNA for the CDR3: TGCGCCAGCAGCTTGGAGGTCGGGGGGAACACCGGGGAGCTGTTTTTT. This encodes CASSLEVGGNTGELFF.

The chain couples TRBV29-1 to TRBJ2-1, with TRBD2 as a possible D gene (5 bases). Per germline, CDR1 SQVTM and CDR2 ANQGSEA. V lost 8 bases to trimming and J lost 9 bases, with 17 bases between them. The CDR3 runs 12 residues. The CDR3 loop reads CSTGSNRGEQFF. DNA for the CDR3: TGCAGCACTGGCTCAAATCGGGGTGAGCAGTTCTTC.

This chain links TRBV4-3 with TRBJ1-2; no definite D call. V was cut by 1 base and J by 4 bases, with 28 bases left in between. Germline V gene lookup returns CDR1 LGHNA and CDR2 YSLEER. The CDR3 spans 20 residues. CDR3: CASSQGTAKLRKEKVYGYTF. For the CDR3, the DNA is TGCGCCAGCAGCCAAGGGACGGCCAAACTACGAAAAGAGAAAGTCTATGGCTACACCTTC.

This clonotype occurred many times. V usage is TRBV20-1 and J usage is TRBJ1-2; weak D call: TRBD1 (5 bases). The V gene's germline CDR1 is DFQATT and CDR2 SNEGSKA (reference sequence). The V and J ends lost 2 bases and 5 bases respectively, with 12 bases between them. The CDR3 sequence is 13 residues long. This CDR3 reads CSARTRGAYGYTF. The CDR3 DNA reads TGCAGTGCTAGAACTAGAGGGGCTTATGGCTACACCTTC.

This clonotype was recorded a few times. The chain carries TRBV14 and TRBJ2-5; 8 nucleotides match TRBD1. The length of the CDR3 is 18 residues. Per germline, CDR1 SGHDN and CDR2 FVKESK. With V trimmed by 3 bases and J by 2 bases, 14 bases remained unmatched. The CDR3 reads CASSQVRLPGQEQETQYF. Written as DNA, the CDR3 is TGTGCCAGCAGCCAGGTTCGACTTCCGGGACAGGAGCAAGAGACCCAGTACTTC.

This clonotype has only a few counts. The genes are TRBV12-3 or TRBV12-4 and TRBJ2-1; TRBD2 agrees at 7 bases. Unmatched junction bases numbered 1, after V lost 6 bases and J lost 8 bases. There are 11 residues in the CDR3. The CDR3 here is CASSGLDEQFF. For the CDR3, the DNA is TGTGCCAGCAGCGGACTAGATGAGCAGTTCTTC.